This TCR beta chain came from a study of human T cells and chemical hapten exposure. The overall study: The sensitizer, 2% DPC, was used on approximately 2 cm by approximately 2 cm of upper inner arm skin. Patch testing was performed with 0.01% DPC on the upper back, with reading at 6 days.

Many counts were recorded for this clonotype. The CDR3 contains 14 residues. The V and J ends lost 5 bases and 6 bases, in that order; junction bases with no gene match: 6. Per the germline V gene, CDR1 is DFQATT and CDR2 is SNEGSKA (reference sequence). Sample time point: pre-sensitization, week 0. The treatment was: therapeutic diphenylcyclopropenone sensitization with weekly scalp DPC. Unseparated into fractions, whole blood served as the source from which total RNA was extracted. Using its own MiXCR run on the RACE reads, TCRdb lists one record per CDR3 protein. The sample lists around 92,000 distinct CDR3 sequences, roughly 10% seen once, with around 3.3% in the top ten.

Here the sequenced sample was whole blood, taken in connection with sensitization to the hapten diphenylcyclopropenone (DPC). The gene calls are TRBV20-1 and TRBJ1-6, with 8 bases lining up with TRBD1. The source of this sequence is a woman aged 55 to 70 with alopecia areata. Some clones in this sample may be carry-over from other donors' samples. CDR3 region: CSASSGGSNSPLHF. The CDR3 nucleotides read TGCAGTGCTTCCTCAGGGGGCTCTAATTCACCCCTCCACTTT.